This T cell receptor (beta chain) was profiled in a study of blood T cell repertoires in COVID-19. About the study: Spain, Italy and the United States supplied samples that represented acute and convalescent COVID-19. T cells, B-cell-depleted T cells, or PBMCs supplied cDNA or gDNA.

Original processing notes: It was from reference gene primer amplification that nucleated cell counts were estimated. Data came from immunoSEQ multiplex PCR; TCRdb stores just in-frame clones and leaves some out. The DNA gave D and trimming, while V, J and clone size come from that table. The sample holds roughly 130,000 clones, roughly 82% seen once. This clonotype was sampled from a man older than 75 with acute or convalescent COVID-19. Sequencing was carried out using peripheral blood.

The CDR3 sequence: CATRGAGGAFGYTF. CDR3 nucleotides: TGTGCCACCCGGGGGGCAGGAGGGGCTTTCGGCTACACCTTC. V usage is TRBV6-5 and J usage is TRBJ1-2; tentatively, D is TRBD1 (6 bases). Germline CDR1 reads MNHEY; CDR2 reads SVGAGI. This CDR3 region has 14 residues. V was clipped by 10 bases and J by 8 bases, with 23 bases between them.